The 4 T cell receptor beta chains presented below share a single source sample, sequenced in a study of T-cell reconstitution after alpha-beta-depleted transplantation in children. Unique molecular identifiers tagged the TCRbeta library. TCRdb reprocessed the PCR reads via MiXCR and lists one record per CDR3 protein. The sample consists of about 360,000 distinct CDR3 sequences, about 14% of them appearing once. The sample here was PBMCs, taken from the stem cell graft. The receptors shown here come from a human donor who donated a stem cell graft to a child with Fanconi anemia.

This clonotype was found many times. The rearrangement links TRBV27 to TRBJ1-1, with D tentatively TRBD1 (5 bases). The V and J ends lost 5 bases and 6 bases respectively, with 13 bases between them. The germline CDR1 and CDR2 sequences are MNHEY and SMNVEV (reference sequence). The CDR3 runs to 13 residues. The CDR3 coding sequence is TGTGCCAGCAGTATTCAGGGCGCCCCTGAAGCTTTCTTT. Its protein is CASSIQGAPEAFF.

This clonotype was observed a handful of times. CDR3 in amino acids: CASRASGGGSEEQYV. The CDR3 region has the DNA TGTGCCAGCAGAGCCAGCGGGGGGGGCTCTGAGGAGCAGTACGTC. The chain joins TRBV6-2 or TRBV6-3 to TRBJ2-7; 10 bases align to TRBD2. Unmatched junction bases numbered 12, after V lost 6 bases and J lost 7 bases. Germline V gene data show CDR1 as MNHEY and CDR2 as SVGEGT. The CDR3 is made up of 15 amino acids.

Many counts were recorded for this clonotype. The V gene is TRBV7-2, the J gene TRBJ2-2; the D gene is possibly TRBD1 (5 bases). Trimming pared 4 bases from V and 5 bases from J, leaving 11 bases between. The CDR3 is 14 residues long. Germline V gene lookup returns CDR1 SGHTA and CDR2 FQGNSA. DNA of the CDR3: TGTGCCAGCAGCTACGCAGGGTATACCGGGGAGCTGTTTTTT. Protein sequence: CASSYAGYTGELFF.

The chain joins TRBV11-3 to TRBJ2-7, with a tentative D call TRBD1 (6 bases). Trimming cost V 3 bases and J 6 bases, with 12 bases left between them. Germline V CDR1 and CDR2: SGHNT, YENEEA. The CDR3 runs to 13 residues. CDR3 in amino acids: CASSLQAGAEQYF. Written as DNA, the CDR3 is TGTGCCAGCAGCTTGCAGGCAGGGGCCGAGCAGTACTTC.